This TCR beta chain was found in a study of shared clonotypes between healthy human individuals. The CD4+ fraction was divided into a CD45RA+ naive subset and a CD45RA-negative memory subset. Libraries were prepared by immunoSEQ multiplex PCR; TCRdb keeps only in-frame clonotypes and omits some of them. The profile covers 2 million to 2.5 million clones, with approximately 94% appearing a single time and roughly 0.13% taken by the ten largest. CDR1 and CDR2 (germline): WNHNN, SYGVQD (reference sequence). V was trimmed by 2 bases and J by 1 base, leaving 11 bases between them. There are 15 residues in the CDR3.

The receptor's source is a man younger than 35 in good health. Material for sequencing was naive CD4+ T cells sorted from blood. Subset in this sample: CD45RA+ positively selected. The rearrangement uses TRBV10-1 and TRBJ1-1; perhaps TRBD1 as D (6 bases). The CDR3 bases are TGCGCCAGCAGTGAGGAAACAGGGACGAACACTGAAGCTTTCTTT. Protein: CASSEETGTNTEAFF.